This entry lists 19 T cell receptor beta chains sequenced from one sample in a study of cytomegalovirus exposure and HLA in healthy donors. The PCR was carried out with 60 Vbeta primers and 13 Jbeta primers. Libraries were prepared by immunoSEQ multiplex PCR; TCRdb keeps only in-frame clonotypes and omits some of them. The sample has some 130,000 clones; 74% are singletons. The sample comprised PBMCs. The receptors were gathered from a woman in her forties or fifties in good health and CMV-seropositive.

The chain couples TRBV6-6 to TRBJ2-7, with a tentative D call TRBD1 (5 bases). This CDR3 contains 14 residues. The germline V and J ends were trimmed by 6 bases and 0 bases, with 12 bases remaining between them. Per germline, CDR1 MNHNY and CDR2 SVGAGI (reference sequence). The CDR3 DNA is TGTGCCAGCAGAAACGCAGGGTACTCCTACGAGCAGTACTTC. Residues: CASRNAGYSYEQYF.

This clone came up once. This chain connects TRBV27 to TRBJ1-6; unclear D gene. The CDR3 extends over 14 amino acids. Per germline, CDR1 MNHEY and CDR2 SMNVEV (reference sequence). Trimming pared 5 bases from V and 9 bases from J, leaving 14 bases between. The CDR3 loop reads CASSPVVSGSPLHF. CDR3 nucleotide sequence: TGTGCCAGCAGTCCAGTGGTATCTGGTTCACCCCTCCACTTT.

The chain couples TRBV11-2 to TRBJ1-1, with D unresolved. The CDR3 covers 13 residues. CDR1 is SGHAT, CDR2 FQNNGV, per germline. Trimming pared 2 bases from V and 7 bases from J, leaving 11 bases between. The CDR3 spells CASSLSYGNEAFF. The CDR3 nucleotides are TGTGCCAGCAGCTTATCGTACGGGAATGAAGCTTTCTTT. Full variable domain (missing parts from reference TRBV11-2 and TRBJ1-1): EAGVAQSPRYKIIEKRQSVAFWCNPISGHATLYWYQQILGQGPKLLIQFQNNGVVDDSQLPKDRFSAERLKGVDSTLKIQPAKLEDSAVYLCASSLSYGNEAFFGQGTRLTVV.

The chain uses TRBV19 and TRBJ1-3, with D unresolved. CDR1 and CDR2 (germline): LNHDA, SQIVND (reference sequence). Trimming shortened V by 0 bases and J by 10 bases, and 10 bases separated the two germline ends. The CDR3 extends over 13 amino acids. In DNA form, the CDR3 reads TGTGCCAGTAGTATAGATCATAGAGGGACCATATATTTT. It specifies CASSIDHRGTIYF.

This chain connects TRBV5-6 to TRBJ2-5; TRBD1 aligns across 10 bases. V was pared by 1 base and J by 5 bases, with 8 bases of the junction left unmatched. Germline CDR1 and CDR2: SGHDT and YYEEEE. This CDR3 spans 16 amino acids. Here the CDR3 reads CASSLIADRGGETQYF. DNA for the CDR3: TGTGCCAGCAGCTTGATCGCGGACAGGGGGGGTGAGACCCAGTACTTC.

V gene TRBV7-6 combines with J gene TRBJ1-2, with D possibly matching TRBD1 (6 bases). Germline values: CDR1 SGHVS, CDR2 FNYEAQ. The CDR3 contains 15 residues. V was shortened by 4 bases and J by 4 bases, with 16 bases between the two germline ends. This CDR3 reads CASSSRGKGPYGYTF. The DNA of the CDR3 is TGTGCCAGCAGCTCTAGGGGGAAGGGACCCTATGGCTACACCTTC.

The chain has TRBV5-4 and TRBJ1-5; D unresolved. CDR1 SGHNT and CDR2 YYREEE come from the germline V gene (reference sequence). The CDR3 totals 13 residues. Trimming shortened V by 4 bases and J by 3 bases, and 8 bases separated the two germline ends. For the CDR3, the DNA is TGTGCCAGCAGCCGAGGTACCAATCAGCCCCAGCATTTT. It codes for CASSRGTNQPQHF.

The chain combines TRBV2 with TRBJ2-5; 8 nucleotides line up with TRBD2. The CDR3 extends over 15 amino acids. Germline CDR1 SNHLY, CDR2 FYNNEI. With 4 bases clipped from V and 5 bases from J, the junction kept 9 bases outside the gene matches. The CDR3: CASSGNGGVGETQYF. CDR3 bases: TGTGCCAGCAGTGGAAACGGGGGGGTCGGGGAGACCCAGTACTTC.

V and J are TRBV6-4 and TRBJ1-1, with D perhaps matching TRBD1 (6 bases). Trimming pared 5 bases from V and 8 bases from J, leaving 15 bases between. This CDR3 region has 13 residues. Germline assignment: CDR1 MRHNA and CDR2 SNTAGT. The CDR3 region is CASSTPSTGEAFF. CDR3 nucleotide sequence: TGTGCCAGCAGTACACCCTCGACAGGCGAAGCTTTCTTT.

The rearrangement links TRBV4-3 to TRBJ2-7, with 8 bases aligning to TRBD1. Germline V gene data show CDR1 as LGHNA and CDR2 as YSLEER. The CDR3 totals 14 residues. V shed 0 bases and J 3 bases; nucleotides not matched to a gene: 1. This CDR3 reads CASSQDDRGYEQYF. In nucleotides, the CDR3 is TGCGCCAGCAGCCAAGATGACAGGGGCTACGAGCAGTACTTC.

V usage is TRBV12-5 and J usage is TRBJ1-1; D ambiguous. V lost 0 bases, J lost 4 bases, and 12 bases lay in between. The CDR3 runs to 15 residues. Germline lookup yields CDR1 LGHNT and CDR2 FRNRAP. The CDR3 loop is CASGLVIQRSTEAFF. As DNA, the CDR3 is TGTGCTAGTGGTTTGGTAATCCAGCGGAGCACTGAAGCTTTCTTT.

The chain combines TRBV11-3 with TRBJ2-1, with D possibly matching TRBD2 (5 bases). CDR3 length: 13 amino acids. The ends were cut back, 5 bases at V and 4 bases at J, with 9 bases in the middle. Germline V gene data show CDR1 as SGHNT and CDR2 as YENEEA. The CDR3 DNA is TGTGCCAGCAGCCGGAGCGGATACAATGAGCAGTTCTTC. Its protein is CASSRSGYNEQFF.

This chain's CDR3 is CASKPGSYPGTEAFF. CDR3 DNA: TGTGCCAGTAAGCCGGGTTCTTACCCGGGCACTGAAGCTTTCTTT. The chain employs TRBV19 and TRBJ1-1; D is unresolved. CDR3 size: 15 residues. V was clipped by 7 bases and J by 4 bases, with 19 bases between them. The germline CDR1 and CDR2 sequences are LNHDA and SQIVND (reference sequence).

This chain uses TRBV19 with TRBJ2-1; D might be TRBD1 (5 bases). Between the trimmed V and J ends, which lost 1 base and 8 bases, there was a span of 9 bases. Germline assignment: CDR1 LNHDA and CDR2 SQIVND (reference sequence). The CDR3 is 13 amino acids. CDR3 residues: CASSIGFRDEQFF. CDR3 coding DNA: TGTGCCAGTAGTATAGGGTTCAGGGATGAGCAGTTCTTC.

The chain combines TRBV18 with TRBJ2-7, with 12 bases fitting TRBD1. The trim removed 2 bases at V and 5 bases at J, leaving 7 bases unmatched. Germline V gene data show CDR1 as KGHSH and CDR2 as LQKENI. The CDR3 is 16 amino acids. The CDR3 nucleotides are TGTGCCAGCTCACCAGGGACAGGGGGCCCCGGCCACGAGCAGTACTTC. Translation gives CASSPGTGGPGHEQYF.

In DNA form, the CDR3 reads TGTGCCAGCAGAAACCAGTGGGCACTAGCGGGGCGATCCACAGATACGCAGTATTTT. This codes for CASRNQWALAGRSTDTQYF. The rearrangement joins TRBV7-8 to TRBJ2-3; TRBD2 aligns across 10 bases. Germline V CDR1 and CDR2: SGHVS, FQNEAQ. The CDR3 sequence is 19 residues long. V lost 6 bases, J lost 2 bases, and 17 bases stayed unmatched.

This clone showed up just a few times. The chain has TRBV25-1 and TRBJ1-2; maybe TRBD1 (6 bases). From germline, CDR1 is MGHDK and CDR2 SYGVNS. Trimming pared 4 bases from V and 12 bases from J, leaving 15 bases between. This CDR3 contains 12 residues. CDR3 loop: CASSGSPGANTF. CDR3 DNA: TGTGCCAGCAGTGGATCCCCAGGGGCGAACACCTTC.

J is TRBJ1-2 and V is TRBV5-1; no firm D call. There are 15 residues in the CDR3. Trimming left V 2 bases short and J 1 base short, with 12 bases between. CDR1 SGHRS and CDR2 YFSETQ come from the germline V gene. The CDR3 bases are TGCGCCAGCAGCTTCAGTAGCGAAGTTAACTATGGCTACACCTTC. Translating it yields CASSFSSEVNYGYTF.

This sequence joins TRBV19 and TRBJ1-2; TRBD1 matches at 9 bases. The germline gives CDR1 LNHDA, CDR2 SQIVND (reference sequence). This CDR3 spans 16 amino acids. J was trimmed by 4 bases and V by 5 bases; bases with no gene match: 11. The CDR3 sequence is CASSSSGTGKLYGYTF. The CDR3 DNA is TGTGCCAGTAGTTCCTCCGGGACAGGGAAACTCTATGGCTACACCTTC. Combining the CDR3 with reference TRBV19 and TRBJ1-2 gives the whole variable domain DGGITQSPKYLFRKEGQNVTLSCEQNLNHDAMYWYRQDPGQGLRLIYYSQIVNDFQKGDIAEGYSVSREKKESFPLTVTSAQKNPTAFYLCASSSSGTGKLYGYTFGSGTRLTVV.